This entry lists 8 T cell receptor beta chains sequenced from one sample in a study of blood T cell repertoires in COVID-19. Assay: immunoSEQ multiplex PCR; the TCRdb copy retains only in-frame clones and omits some. The data contain approximately 240,000 clones, approximately 81% of them seen just once; the ten biggest clones take up 2.9%. Input material: peripheral blood. The receptors were sampled from a man aged 45-60 years who had recovered from COVID-19.

The CDR3 here is CASSYSKEGAQLDTEAFF. DNA of the CDR3: TGTGCCAGCAGTTACTCGAAAGAGGGGGCACAGTTAGACACTGAAGCTTTCTTT. This rearrangement joins TRBV6-2 or TRBV6-3 to TRBJ1-1; 7 bases line up with TRBD1. The CDR3 runs to 18 residues. Germline trimming cut 0 bases from V and 3 bases from J; bases unmatched to any gene: 13. Germline CDR1 reads MNHEY; CDR2 reads SVGEGT.

This sequence joins TRBV14 and TRBJ2-1; 11 positions agree with TRBD2. Trimming took 4 bases from V and 9 from J; bases not matched to a gene: 8. The CDR3 extends over 15 amino acids. Germline V lookup: CDR1 SGHDN, CDR2 FVKESK. CDR3 residues: CASSPGTSGYVEQFF. CDR3 DNA sequence: TGTGCCAGCAGCCCGGGGACTAGCGGTTATGTTGAGCAGTTCTTC.

The chain is built from TRBV12-3 or TRBV12-4 and TRBJ2-5, with D maybe TRBD2 (5 bases). This CDR3 contains 13 residues. The V gene lost 2 bases and the J gene lost 9 bases, with 13 bases spanning the gap. The CDR3 nucleotides read TGTGCCAGCAGTTTACATGAGGGCCTGGCCCAGTACTTC. This sequence encodes CASSLHEGLAQYF.

This clone was seen more than once but under ten times. The chain links TRBV28 to TRBJ2-1; 11 bases agree with TRBD2. This CDR3 has 18 residues. Germline CDR1 and CDR2: MDHEN and SYDVKM. With 4 bases clipped from V and 0 bases from J, the junction kept 8 bases outside the gene matches. DNA of the CDR3: TGTGCCAGCAGTTCTGGGACTAGCGGAGCAAACTCCTACAATGAGCAGTTCTTC. Residues: CASSSGTSGANSYNEQFF.

The V and J genes are TRBV20-1 and TRBJ1-3, with no clear D. The CDR3 contains 12 residues. V gave up 3 bases and J gave up 8 bases, with 11 bases separating them. Germline values: CDR1 DFQATT, CDR2 SNEGSKA (reference sequence). DNA for the CDR3: TGCAGTGCTAGTTTTTTCGGAGACACCATATATTTT. It encodes CSASFFGDTIYF.

The V gene is TRBV6-6, the J gene TRBJ2-2; D is possibly TRBD1 (5 bases). The germline gives CDR1 MNHNY, CDR2 SVGAGI (reference sequence). Trimming cost V 0 bases and J 0 bases, with 5 bases left between them. The CDR3 length is 15 residues. The CDR3 reads CASSYSTANTGELFF. CDR3 bases: TGTGCCAGCAGTTACTCGACAGCGAACACCGGGGAGCTGTTTTTT.

The V gene is TRBV28, the J gene TRBJ1-1; D is undetermined. CDR1 and CDR2 (germline): MDHEN, SYDVKM. This CDR3 is 12 amino acids long. V was clipped by 6 bases and J by 4 bases, with 9 bases between them. This chain's CDR3 is CASRGGSTEAFF. The CDR3 coding sequence is TGTGCCAGCAGAGGAGGGAGCACTGAAGCTTTCTTT.

This clone occurred once. The CDR3 here is CASSPTGANTGELFF. In DNA form, the CDR3 reads TGCGCCAGCAGCCCGACTGGGGCTAACACCGGGGAGCTGTTTTTT. The chain is built from TRBV4-1 and TRBJ2-2, with D perhaps TRBD1 (5 bases). CDR1 is MGHRA, CDR2 YSYEKL, per germline. The V end was cut by 4 bases, the J end by 2 bases, with 11 bases between. This CDR3 spans 15 amino acids.